This TCR beta chain was recorded in a study of shared clonotypes between healthy human individuals (TCRdb year 2020). Concerning the study at large: The cohort comprised a couple of women and a few men aged 18 to 49 years. Blood TCR repertoires of a handful of healthy adults were deeply sequenced to estimate repertoire size and the extent of clonotype sharing between individuals. To increase sequencing depth and limit assay-specific biases, TCR repertoire library preparation and sequencing were carried out by different laboratories using diverse techniques. Leukapheresis yielded between about 0.85 and 10 billion PBMCs per donor. Study-wide findings and limitations: Because the study included a small number of donors, the genetic and exposure-history diversity represented was limited. Pairwise subsampling indicated that sequencing depth was expected to affect the degree of clonotype sharing among donors. Sampling was restricted to blood, and TCR repertoires in tissue are likely to differ from TCR repertoires in blood.

Using the deep immunoSEQ assay, multiplex PCR amplified TCR CDR3 regions from genomic DNA. Extracted genomic DNA from each cell subset was distributed evenly across all wells of several immunoSEQ 96-well plates, and each plate was treated as a replicate. Each replicate PCR for unsorted PBMC received approximately 300 ng genomic DNA, equal to tens of thousands of T cell genomes. Ten immunoSEQ deep assay plates were used to sequence the unsorted PBMC genomic DNA. The purified libraries were quantified using a Qubit 3.0 fluorometer, sized with a Bioanalyzer 2100, and then quantified again using the KAPA Library Quantification kit. Every immunoSEQ 96-well plate was sequenced on a separate single-read 150-cycle Illumina NextSeq 550 flow cell. In the original analysis: Because the immunoSEQ output included only junctional sequences and no quality scores, the filtering could not be the same as the filtering used for full-length reads. To assign V/J genes and CDR3, sequences were annotated using PyIR, a Python wrapper for IgBLAST v1.9, with IMGT germline references. Reads were filtered out if the reads had weak V/J assignments (E-value above 1e-6), no CDR3, stop codons, out-of-frame junctions, or ambiguous translated residues. V3J clonotypes were defined by identical inferred V gene, J gene, and CDR3 amino acid sequence. The percentage overlap between two repertoires was calculated by dividing the number of shared unique clonotypes by the size of the smaller repertoire. Repertoire richness was assessed with RTK rarefaction, the Chao1 estimator, and Recon v2.1 estimates of unobserved clonotypes. TCRdb provides this immuneACCESS table in a form limited to in-frame rearrangements. Some clones are lacking; in checked studies, under half of them reflect an unresolved V gene, and why the rest are absent is not known. V, J and clone size were drawn from that table, and D and trimming were deduced from the DNA. Recorded for this sample are about half a million clones; approximately 79% of them occurred a single time. The ten top clones hold over 10% of the sample.

The donors were healthy, HIV-negative adults who had no recently reported acute infections or vaccinations. Only Caucasian adults living in Nashville, Tennessee, USA were represented among the donors. For unsorted samples, tens of millions of PBMCs were counted, and genomic DNA was extracted using the QIAamp DNA Blood Mini kit. Blood was obtained by leukapheresis, after which PBMCs were separated by Ficoll-Histopaque density gradient centrifugation and cryopreserved in liquid nitrogen vapor phase. Unmatched junction bases come to 11, with V trimmed by 5 bases and J by 9 bases. From a lookup of the germline V gene (reference sequence), CDR1 and CDR2 are MNHEY and SMNVEV. Including cysteine and phenylalanine, the CDR3 has 15 amino acids. Only the CDR3 portion is preserved as DNA: 45 bases, with reading frame beginning at the first base. Concerning this clone itself: The clone's antigen remains unknown. No quality values exist for individual bases; no much larger clone is one base distant.

The sequenced sample consisted of PBMCs. This sequence uses TRBV27 and TRBJ2-1, with 9 bases matching TRBD2. This sequence was found in a woman aged 35 to 49 in good health. Some clones in this sample may be carry-over from other donors' samples. The DNA reads TGTGCCAGCAGTCCTTATAGCGGGAGTGGCGGTGAGCAGTTCTTC. Its amino acids are CASSPYSGSGGEQFF.